The 5 T cell receptor beta chains reported below all come from one sample, sequenced in a study of T cells in Graves' hyperthyroidism and ophthalmopathy. The CDR3 regions of TCR beta were amplified from RNA transcripts. Carried out on the TCR CDR3, a first-round RT-PCR used the HTBI primer set. TCRdb called the multiplex PCR reads again in MiXCR, with one record for every CDR3 protein. The sample records under 700,000 distinct CDR3 sequences, 15% to 20% being singletons. The sequenced sample was blood. These receptors originate from a woman aged 18-30 years with Graves' hyperthyroidism.

The V call is TRBV9, the J call TRBJ2-7, with D perhaps given as TRBD1 or TRBD2 (7 bases each). Germline loops: CDR1 SGDLS, CDR2 YYNGEE. The ends were cut back, 5 bases at V and 6 bases at J, with 18 bases in the middle. The CDR3 contains 14 residues. The CDR3 protein is CASSAGAGGVEQYF. The CDR3 DNA sequence: TGTGCCAGCAGTGCGGGGGCAGGGGGGGTCGAGCAGTACTTC.

This clonotype showed up many times. The V gene is TRBV12-5, the J gene TRBJ1-2; D gene unclear. The CDR3 has 12 amino acids. V was cut by 7 bases and J by 7 bases, with 13 bases left in between. CDR1 and CDR2 from the germline V gene are LGHNT and FRNRAP. The CDR3 region is CASALGLSGYTF. CDR3 nucleotides: TGTGCTAGTGCCCTAGGGCTCTCTGGCTACACCTTC.

This clonotype was recorded at least ten times. This chain uses TRBV7-2 with TRBJ2-7; 7 bases are a match to TRBD1. The germline V gene has CDR1 SGHTA and CDR2 FQGNSA. V lost 3 bases to trimming and J lost 3 bases; unmatched junction nucleotides: 5. This CDR3 is built from 14 residues. The CDR3, as DNA: TGTGCCAGCAGCTTTCTCGGACAGGACTACGAGCAGTACTTC. As protein: CASSFLGQDYEQYF.

The gene calls are TRBV20-1 and TRBJ2-6; tentatively, D is TRBD1 (6 bases). Germline CDR1 and CDR2: DFQATT and SNEGSKA (reference sequence). The CDR3 consists of 15 residues. V was pared by 1 base and J by 0 bases, with 7 bases between. CDR3 in amino acids: CSARVGASGANVLTF. CDR3 DNA: TGCAGTGCTAGAGTGGGGGCCTCTGGGGCCAACGTCCTGACTTTC.

As DNA, the CDR3 is TGCAGCGTTGCTGGGGGAGGAATAGATACGCAGTATTTT. It yields the protein CSVAGGGIDTQYF. The chain recombines TRBV29-1 with TRBJ2-3, with a tentative D call TRBD2 (6 bases). The CDR3 runs 13 residues. V lost 4 bases, J lost 5 bases, and 13 bases lay in between. The germline CDR1 and CDR2 sequences are SQVTM and ANQGSEA.